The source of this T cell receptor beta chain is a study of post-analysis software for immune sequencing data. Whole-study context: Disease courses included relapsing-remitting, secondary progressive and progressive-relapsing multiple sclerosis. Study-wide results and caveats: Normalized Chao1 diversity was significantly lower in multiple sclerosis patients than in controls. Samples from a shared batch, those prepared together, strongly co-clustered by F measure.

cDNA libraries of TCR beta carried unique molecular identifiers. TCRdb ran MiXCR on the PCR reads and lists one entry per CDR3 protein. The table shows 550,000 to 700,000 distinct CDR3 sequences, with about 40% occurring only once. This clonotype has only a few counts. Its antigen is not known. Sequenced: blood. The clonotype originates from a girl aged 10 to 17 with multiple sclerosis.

CDR3 in amino acids: CASSHRTGAYGYTF. The DNA of the CDR3 is TGCGCCAGCAGCCACCGGACAGGGGCCTATGGCTACACCTTC. The chain couples TRBV4-1 to TRBJ1-2; 9 bases are shared with TRBD1. The CDR3 covers 14 residues. The ends lost 3 bases at V and 4 bases at J; junction bases unmatched: 3. Germline lookup yields CDR1 MGHRA and CDR2 YSYEKL.